Listed here are 29 T cell receptor beta chains from one sample, sequenced in a study of OX40 agonist ivuxolimab in advanced cancers. The assay was immunoSEQ multiplex PCR, and TCRdb's table has in-frame clones only and misses some. The sample contains over 70,000 clones, approximately 83% of which appear only once. The specimen was CD4+ or CD8+ T cells sorted from blood, collected in a trial of the OX40 agonist ivuxolimab. These receptors came from an adult with an advanced solid tumor such as melanoma, head and neck, liver or kidney cancer.

On this clone: Within the sample, other DNA sequences also encode this same CDR3. The rearrangement uses TRBV19 and TRBJ1-1; 9 bases map to TRBD1. The germline V gene encodes CDR1 LNHDA and CDR2 SQIVND (reference sequence). V trimming: 5 bases; J trimming: 5 bases; junction bases outside the gene matches: 3. CDR3 length: 13 residues. CDR3 amino acids: CASSVDRGTEAFF. DNA of the CDR3: TGTGCCAGTAGTGTCGACAGGGGGACTGAAGCTTTCTTT. Looking up the rest from reference TRBV19 and TRBJ1-1 gives the full variable domain: DGGITQSPKYLFRKEGQNVTLSCEQNLNHDAMYWYRQDPGQGLRLIYYSQIVNDFQKGDIAEGYSVSREKKESFPLTVTSAQKNPTAFYLCASSVDRGTEAFFGQGTRLTVV.

V and J are TRBV19 and TRBJ2-5; D is perhaps TRBD1 or TRBD2 (5 bases each). The CDR3 totals 13 residues. In germline, CDR1 is LNHDA, CDR2 SQIVND (reference sequence). V was clipped by 0 bases and J by 9 bases, with 11 bases between them. In DNA form, the CDR3 reads TGTGCCAGTAGTATAGAAGGGGAGAGGGCCCAGTACTTC. Translation: CASSIEGERAQYF.

This chain uses TRBV27 with TRBJ2-5; tentative D call: TRBD2 (5 bases). CDR3 length equals 13 residues. CDR1 and CDR2 from the germline V gene are MNHEY and SMNVEV (reference sequence). V lost 0 bases and J 4 bases, leaving 6 bases between the germline ends. As DNA, the CDR3 is TGTGCCAGCAGTTTATCAGGGAGAGAGACCCAGTACTTC. Translated, it gives CASSLSGRETQYF.

V gene TRBV9 combines with J gene TRBJ2-2, with 9 bases fitting TRBD1. The junction had 8 bases not matched to a gene; V was cut back by 3 bases and J by 5 bases. Germline lookup yields CDR1 SGDLS and CDR2 YYNGEE. The CDR3 covers 16 residues. This CDR3 reads CASSGKQGALTGELFF. The CDR3, as DNA: TGTGCCAGCAGCGGGAAACAGGGGGCGCTGACCGGGGAGCTGTTTTTT.

The V call is TRBV28, the J call TRBJ1-2; 7 bases agree with TRBD1. The V segment lost 4 bases and the J segment 3 bases; nucleotides outside the gene matches: 2. Per the germline V gene, CDR1 is MDHEN and CDR2 is SYDVKM. The CDR3 is made up of 13 amino acids. The CDR3 region has the DNA TGTGCCAGCAGTTCGGGACAGCACTATGGCTACACCTTC. Protein: CASSSGQHYGYTF.

J is TRBJ1-2 and V is TRBV30; TRBD1 aligns across 7 bases. Germline loops: CDR1 GTSNPN, CDR2 SVGIG (reference sequence). After removal of 2 bases from V and 6 bases from J, the junction contained 6 bases not matched to a gene. This CDR3 region has 13 residues. CDR3 nucleotide sequence: TGTGCCTGGAGTTACAGGGGAGGTGATGGCTACACCTTC. It codes for CAWSYRGGDGYTF.

The rearrangement joins TRBV11-2 to TRBJ2-7; D may be TRBD1 or TRBD2 (5 bases each). The germline V gene has CDR1 SGHAT and CDR2 FQNNGV. Trimming stripped 5 bases from V and 2 bases from J, with 16 bases between. This CDR3 has 15 residues. This CDR3 is CASSATRAGTYEQYF. CDR3 sequence (DNA): TGTGCCAGCAGCGCGACCAGGGCCGGGACCTACGAGCAGTACTTC.

V usage is TRBV19 and J usage is TRBJ2-3; D uncertain. This CDR3 has 14 amino acids. The germline V and J ends were trimmed by 6 bases and 0 bases, with 10 bases remaining between them. The germline V gene has CDR1 LNHDA and CDR2 SQIVND (reference sequence). As DNA, the CDR3 is TGTGCCAGTAGCGGAAGTGGTAGCACAGATACGCAGTATTTT. Translation gives CASSGSGSTDTQYF.

This clone has a single count. CDR3 protein: CASSPQGLGEETQYF. The CDR3 DNA reads TGTGCCAGCTCACCACAGGGGCTGGGAGAAGAGACCCAGTACTTC. The chain links TRBV18 to TRBJ2-5; D is tentatively TRBD1 or TRBD2 (5 bases each). V dropped 1 base and J dropped 3 bases, with 12 bases sitting between them. This CDR3 region has 15 residues. The germline V gene encodes CDR1 KGHSH and CDR2 LQKENI.

The rearrangement joins TRBV6-5 to TRBJ1-1; 8 bases are shared with TRBD1. CDR1 is MNHEY and CDR2 is SVGAGI in the germline V gene. After removal of 6 bases from V and 5 bases from J, the junction contained 11 bases not matched to a gene. The CDR3 totals 15 residues. This CDR3 is CASRRRTGSYTEAFF. CDR3 nucleotides: TGTGCCAGCAGGCGTCGGACAGGGAGTTATACTGAAGCTTTCTTT.

This chain joins TRBV7-8 and TRBJ2-5; 7 positions match TRBD1. This CDR3 is built from 13 residues. V lost 3 bases, J lost 3 bases, and 1 base stayed unmatched. Germline assignment: CDR1 SGHVS and CDR2 FQNEAQ. CDR3 sequence reads: CASSLGQKETQYF. Here the CDR3 DNA reads TGTGCCAGCAGCTTGGGACAGAAAGAGACCCAGTACTTC.

This chain uses TRBV18 with TRBJ2-1; D is uncertain. The CDR3 sequence is 12 residues long. The V and J ends lost 3 bases and 8 bases respectively, with 8 bases between them. Germline CDR1 and CDR2: KGHSH and LQKENI. CDR3 sequence reads: CASSPYYDEQFF. For the CDR3, the DNA is TGTGCCAGCTCACCTTATTACGATGAGCAGTTCTTC.

The J gene is TRBJ2-1, the V gene TRBV7-9; 11 nucleotides match TRBD2. The CDR3 sequence is 17 residues long. With V trimmed by 5 bases and J by 0 bases, 6 bases remained unmatched. In germline, CDR1 is SEHNR, CDR2 FQNEAQ (reference sequence). The chain's CDR3 is CASSKGLAAPSYNEQFF. CDR3 DNA sequence: TGTGCCAGCAGCAAGGGACTAGCGGCACCCTCCTACAATGAGCAGTTCTTC.

The rearrangement links TRBV5-1 to TRBJ1-6; perhaps TRBD1 as D (5 bases). The CDR3 spans 14 residues. The germline V and J ends were trimmed by 0 bases and 10 bases, with 11 bases remaining between them. Germline CDR1 is SGHRS and CDR2 is YFSETQ. The CDR3 protein is CASSLEDIRSPLHF. DNA of the CDR3: TGCGCCAGCAGCTTGGAGGACATCCGCTCACCCCTCCACTTT.

The chain is built from TRBV2 and TRBJ2-1; a weak D match, TRBD1 (5 bases). Germline assignment: CDR1 SNHLY and CDR2 FYNNEI. V was shortened by 11 bases and J by 6 bases, with 14 bases between the two germline ends. The CDR3 has 12 amino acids. The CDR3 nucleotides are TGTGCCGGAGCTGATAGGGGCAATGAGCAGTTCTTC. Its translation is CAGADRGNEQFF.

This rearrangement joins TRBV5-1 to TRBJ1-2; D might be TRBD1 (5 bases). V was pared by 0 bases and J by 4 bases, with 10 bases between. CDR3 length equals 14 residues. Germline CDR1 is SGHRS and CDR2 is YFSETQ. The CDR3, as DNA: TGCGCCAGCAGCTTGGACAGGTCGTTCTATGGCTACACCTTC. Protein product: CASSLDRSFYGYTF.

In its sample, this clone was seen a few times. The chain carries TRBV29-1 and TRBJ1-2, with D unresolved. The CDR3 has 12 amino acids. Per germline, CDR1 SQVTM and CDR2 ANQGSEA. V was cut by 4 bases and J by 3 bases, with 9 bases left in between. The CDR3 is CSVGEGHYGYTF. The DNA of the CDR3 is TGCAGCGTTGGGGAGGGCCACTATGGCTACACCTTC.

The V gene is TRBV28, the J gene TRBJ2-6; D is uncertain. The CDR3 has 16 residues. V lost 4 bases and J lost 0, with 10 bases in between. Germline V gene data show CDR1 as MDHEN and CDR2 as SYDVKM. The CDR3 bases are TGTGCCAGCAGTTCCCAAAGCGCCTCTGGGGCCAACGTCCTGACTTTC. The encoded protein is CASSSQSASGANVLTF.

The chain carries TRBV5-4 and TRBJ1-2, with no clear D. Germline CDR1 and CDR2: SGHNT and YYREEE (reference sequence). V gave up 4 bases and J gave up 2 bases, with 12 bases separating them. The CDR3 sequence is 14 residues long. The CDR3 reads CASSNPTVNYGYTF. The DNA for the CDR3 is TGTGCCAGCAGCAATCCGACGGTGAACTATGGCTACACCTTC.

The chain combines TRBV5-6 with TRBJ2-7; the D is unclear. Germline CDR1 is SGHDT and CDR2 is YYEEEE. The CDR3 runs to 14 residues. Trimming left V 3 bases short and J 0 bases short, with 10 bases between. CDR3 loop: CASSSAGDSYEQYF. In DNA form, the CDR3 reads TGTGCCAGCAGCTCGGCTGGGGACTCCTACGAGCAGTACTTC. The variable domain in full, with the rest retrieved from reference TRBV5-6 and TRBJ2-7, is DAGVTQSPTHLIKTRGQQVTLRCSPKSGHDTVSWYQQALGQGPQFIFQYYEEEERQRGNFPDRFSGHQFPNYSSELNVNALLLGDSALYLCASSSAGDSYEQYFGPGTRLTVT.

The chain couples TRBV19 to TRBJ2-5, with TRBD2 identical over 10 bases. CDR3 length: 17 residues. V shed 6 bases, J shed 3 bases, and the junction held 13 bases outside the gene matches. Germline values: CDR1 LNHDA, CDR2 SQIVND (reference sequence). Written as DNA, the CDR3 is TGTGCCAGTAGCCGACCAGAATCCACTAGCGGGGAAGAGACCCAGTACTTC. Amino acid sequence: CASSRPESTSGEETQYF.

The rearrangement uses TRBV5-4 and TRBJ2-2, with 8 bases matching TRBD2. The V gene's germline CDR1 is SGHNT and CDR2 YYREEE (reference sequence). The CDR3 length is 16 residues. V shed 4 bases and J 4 bases; nucleotides not matched to a gene: 9. The CDR3, as DNA: TGTGCCAGCAGCCGCCGGGGGGGCGAGATCACCGGGGAGCTGTTTTTT. Protein sequence: CASSRRGGEITGELFF.

This clone was counted only a few times. The V gene is TRBV29-1, the J gene TRBJ2-2, with D perhaps TRBD1 or TRBD2 (5 bases each). Germline assignment: CDR1 SQVTM and CDR2 ANQGSEA. V was clipped by 4 bases and J by 4 bases, with 13 bases between them. The CDR3 totals 14 residues. DNA of the CDR3: TGCAGCGTTGCGATACAGGACTCCACCGGGGAGCTGTTTTTT. Translating gives CSVAIQDSTGELFF.

The chain has TRBV9 and TRBJ2-5, with 7 positions matching TRBD2. Germline assignment: CDR1 SGDLS and CDR2 YYNGEE. This CDR3 is built from 13 residues. V trimming: 0 bases; J trimming: 7 bases; junction bases outside the gene matches: 3. CDR3 nucleotides: TGTGCCAGCAGCGTAGAAGGGGAGGGGACCCAGTACTTC. Protein: CASSVEGEGTQYF. Complete variable domain (other parts from reference TRBV9 and TRBJ2-5): DSGVTQTPKHLITATGQRVTLRCSPRSGDLSVYWYQQSLDQGLQFLIQYYNGEERAKGNILERFSAQQFPDLHSELNLSSLELGDSALYFCASSVEGEGTQYFGPGTRLLVL.

CDR3 in DNA: TGCAGCGTTAGGGAGGGTCTCTATAGCAATCAGCCCCAGCATTTT. This codes for CSVREGLYSNQPQHF. The chain employs TRBV29-1 and TRBJ1-5; D gene unclear. The CDR3 length is 15 residues. Trimming took off 5 bases at V and 0 bases at J, with 14 bases between the two ends. Per the germline V gene, CDR1 is SQVTM and CDR2 is ANQGSEA.

This clone came up once. The V and J genes are TRBV9 and TRBJ2-1; the D gene is possibly TRBD2 (5 bases). Trimming cost V 4 bases and J 1 base, with 12 bases left between them. The CDR3 has 15 residues. Germline loops: CDR1 SGDLS, CDR2 YYNGEE. CDR3 DNA: TGTGCCAGCAGCCCTCGACGGGGATCCTACAATGAGCAGTTCTTC. It is translated as CASSPRRGSYNEQFF.

V and J are TRBV19 and TRBJ1-2; possibly TRBD1 for D (6 bases). CDR1 and CDR2 from the germline V gene are LNHDA and SQIVND (reference sequence). The CDR3 has 14 residues. Deletions cut 5 bases from V and 5 bases from J, with 15 bases between. The CDR3 spells CASSYAGEDYGYTF. CDR3 nucleotide sequence: TGTGCCAGTAGTTATGCAGGGGAAGATTATGGCTACACCTTC.

This chain links TRBV2 with TRBJ1-6, with 8 bases matching TRBD1. V trimming: 8 bases; J trimming: 7 bases; junction bases outside the gene matches: 4. CDR1 is SNHLY and CDR2 is FYNNEI in the germline V gene. The CDR3 is 13 residues long. CDR3 sequence (DNA): TGTGCCAGCCGACAGGGGATGAATTCACCCCTCCACTTT. Amino acid sequence: CASRQGMNSPLHF.

The genes are TRBV6-4 and TRBJ2-3; D is undetermined. Germline V lookup: CDR1 MRHNA, CDR2 SNTAGT. The CDR3 is 16 amino acids. V was pared by 6 bases and J by 2 bases, with 18 bases between. Here the CDR3 reads CASSARTDGITDTQYF. The CDR3 DNA follows: TGTGCCAGCAGCGCCAGAACAGATGGAATCACAGATACGCAGTATTTT.